This T cell receptor beta chain is from a study of T cell repertoires in cytomegalovirus infection. Trimming removed 4 bases at V and 0 bases at J, with 16 bases between. The CDR3 has 16 amino acids. Germline CDR1 SGHRS, CDR2 YFSETQ. One entry per CDR3 protein results from TCRdb running MiXCR on the reads. In the table there are more than 200,000 distinct CDR3 sequences, around 9% of which are singletons. The TCR originated in a human donor in good health (CMV status not recorded). Some clones in this sample may be carry-over from other donors' samples. The chain carries TRBV5-1 and TRBJ1-2; D is unclear. The sequenced material came from PBMCs. The DNA for the CDR3 is TGCGCCAGCAGCAGATCCCCCTTCGATACTAACTATGGCTACACCTTC. As protein: CASSRSPFDTNYGYTF.